A single sample is the source of the 19 T cell receptor beta chains below, sequenced in a study of Graves' ophthalmopathy and Graves' hyperthyroidism (dated by TCRdb to 2017 to 2018). Sequencing relied on an Illumina HiSeq 2000. For repertoire sequencing, TCR beta CDR3 regions were amplified from RNA transcripts. The first round was an RT-PCR using HTBI primers with the Qiagen OneStep RT-PCR kit, and this first round was followed by a second-round multiplex PCR, then size selection and purification. In-frame beta chains were kept once TCRdb had trimmed the public reads at Q25 with fastp and called clones with MiXCR. Rows merge per CDR3 protein into single entries with the most common DNA and genes. The sample data list over a million distinct CDR3 sequences, and roughly 35% of these were observed just once. In total, the top ten clones hold around 10% of the sample. Sequencing was performed on peripheral blood or thyroid tissue (not recorded which). These TCRs come from an adult man with Graves' hyperthyroidism.

Remarks on this clonotype: Relative to the germline gene, one junction end is altered; a read error may explain this. The V gene is TRBV12-3 or TRBV12-4, the J gene TRBJ1-2; D is ambiguous. The CDR3 has 11 amino acids. Written as DNA, the CDR3 is TGTGCCAGCAGATTAGGGTTTGGCTACACCTTC. Translated: CASRLGFGYTF.

This clonotype was counted between two and nine times. This chain connects TRBV19 to TRBJ1-6, with D unresolved. Trimming pared 7 bases from V and 1 base from J, leaving 17 bases between. Germline lookup yields CDR1 LNHDA and CDR2 SQIVND (reference sequence). The CDR3 sequence is 17 residues long. This CDR3 is CASKEAVATSYNSPLHF. The CDR3, as DNA: TGTGCCAGTAAAGAAGCGGTCGCCACGTCCTATAATTCACCCCTCCACTTT.

This clonotype has just one count. This rearrangement joins TRBV24-1 to TRBJ2-7; D remains unclear. The CDR3 consists of 16 residues. The V and J ends lost 2 bases and 4 bases respectively, with 17 bases between them. Germline lookup yields CDR1 KGHDR and CDR2 SFDVKD. The CDR3 DNA follows: TGTGCCACCAGTGATTCAGGCAATGAGGAGCCTTACGAGCAGTACTTC. Translation gives CATSDSGNEEPYEQYF.

Regarding this clonotype: A junction end diverges from the germline sequence, so it may reflect a read error. V gene TRBV10-2 combines with J gene TRBJ1-1, with a tentative D call TRBD1 (5 bases). CDR3 length: 11 residues. Germline V gives CDR1 WSHSY, CDR2 SAAADI. This CDR3 is CASNFPRGAFF. CDR3 nucleotide sequence: TGTGCCAGCAACTTTCCTAGGGGAGCTTTCTTT.

J is TRBJ1-4 and V is TRBV20-1; 8 bases map to TRBD1. The CDR3 runs 14 residues. Germline CDR1 DFQATT, CDR2 SNEGSKA (reference sequence). The V segment lost 6 bases and the J segment 11 bases; nucleotides outside the gene matches: 14. The DNA for the CDR3 is TGCAGTGCAAGACAGGGGCATAGTGTGGGGAAACTGTTTTTT. Translated, it gives CSARQGHSVGKLFF.

This clonotype was found many times. This chain joins TRBV11-2 and TRBJ2-7; D is unclear. This CDR3 has 16 amino acids. V was clipped by 1 base and J by 2 bases, with 15 bases between them. Germline CDR1 SGHAT, CDR2 FQNNGV. The CDR3 coding sequence is TGTGCCAGCAGCTTAGTCGCCGGCCAGGCTCCCTACGAGCAGTACTTC. It is translated as CASSLVAGQAPYEQYF.

The V gene is TRBV4-1, the J gene TRBJ2-7; 10 bases agree with TRBD1. With V trimmed by 1 base and J by 6 bases, 9 bases remained unmatched. CDR1 is MGHRA and CDR2 is YSYEKL in the germline V gene. The CDR3 runs 16 residues. The CDR3 protein is CASSQGPGQGYREQYF. For the CDR3, the DNA is TGCGCCAGCAGCCAAGGTCCGGGACAGGGGTATCGCGAGCAGTACTTC.

In this sample, this clonotype turned up many times. The V call is TRBV7-7, the J call TRBJ2-5; D is ambiguous. V lost 1 base, J lost 1 base, and 10 bases lay in between. CDR1 and CDR2 (germline): SSHAT, FNYEAQ (reference sequence). This CDR3 spans 15 amino acids. This CDR3 reads CASSLDVGSQETQYF. The CDR3 coding sequence is TGTGCCAGCAGCTTAGATGTGGGATCCCAAGAGACCCAGTACTTC.

J is TRBJ1-3 and V is TRBV5-1, with D unclear. The CDR3 is 16 residues long. Germline V gives CDR1 SGHRS, CDR2 YFSETQ. V was cut by 3 bases and J by 0 bases, with 13 bases left in between. The CDR3 reads CASSSNGPTSGNTIYF. The DNA for the CDR3 is TGCGCCAGCAGCTCGAATGGACCGACCTCTGGAAACACCATATATTTT.

This clonotype was observed at least ten times. The chain carries TRBV25-1 and TRBJ2-2; D is undetermined. There are 13 residues in the CDR3. In germline, CDR1 is MGHDK, CDR2 SYGVNS. Trimming left V 1 base short and J 3 bases short, with 3 bases between. The CDR3 is CASSESDTGELFF. The CDR3 DNA sequence: TGTGCCAGCAGTGAATCAGACACCGGGGAGCTGTTTTTT. Variable domain in full (rest from reference TRBV25-1 and TRBJ2-2): EADIYQTPRYLVIGTGKKITLECSQTMGHDKMYWYQQDPGMELHLIHYSYGVNSTEKGDLSSESTVSRIRTEHFPLTLESARPSHTSQYLCASSESDTGELFFGEGSRLTVL.

This clonotype was observed a handful of times. This chain uses TRBV10-3 with TRBJ2-3; weak D call: TRBD2 (6 bases). V was trimmed by 4 bases and J by 1 base, leaving 9 bases between them. CDR3 length: 14 amino acids. Germline CDR1 ENHRY, CDR2 SYGVKD. The CDR3 protein is CAISGRGGTDTQYF. CDR3 DNA: TGTGCCATCAGTGGACGCGGGGGCACAGATACGCAGTATTTT.

The chain is built from TRBV19 and TRBJ1-1, with D perhaps TRBD1 (6 bases). V lost 5 bases and J lost 3, with 13 bases in between. This CDR3 spans 14 amino acids. The germline V gene encodes CDR1 LNHDA and CDR2 SQIVND (reference sequence). The CDR3 DNA follows: TGTGCCAGTAGTGAGAACAGGGTGGACACTGAAGCTTTCTTT. Protein sequence: CASSENRVDTEAFF.

This clonotype turned up a few times. The chain joins TRBV4-1 to TRBJ2-7; D is perhaps TRBD1 (7 bases). The length of the CDR3 is 17 residues. V was clipped by 0 bases and J by 4 bases, with 19 bases between them. Per germline, CDR1 MGHRA and CDR2 YSYEKL. CDR3: CASSQDGGTAAYYEQYF. CDR3 nucleotides: TGCGCCAGCAGCCAAGATGGCGGGACAGCGGCATATTACGAGCAGTACTTC.

A remark on this clonotype: A junction boundary mismatches the germline segment, possibly from a read error. The genes are TRBV7-3 and TRBJ2-2; D might be TRBD2 (6 bases). Germline V gene lookup returns CDR1 SGHTA and CDR2 FQGTGA. The CDR3 covers 15 residues. In nucleotides, the CDR3 is TGTGCCAGCAGCTTAGCGGGCTCGAACACCGGGGGGCTGTTTTTT. Translating gives CASSLAGSNTGGLFF.

The chain carries TRBV14 and TRBJ2-5, with D perhaps matching TRBD1 (5 bases). V was clipped by 8 bases and J by 4 bases, with 17 bases between them. CDR3 length: 14 residues. Germline V gene data show CDR1 as SGHDN and CDR2 as FVKESK. The CDR3 protein is CASSPGHARETQYF. Here the CDR3 DNA reads TGTGCCAGCTCACCAGGACACGCAAGAGAGACCCAGTACTTC.

The rearrangement links TRBV5-1 to TRBJ2-2, with D perhaps being TRBD1 or TRBD2 (5 bases each). The V and J ends lost 5 bases and 7 bases respectively, with 24 bases between them. The CDR3 is made up of 17 amino acids. CDR1 and CDR2 (germline): SGHRS, YFSETQ. The CDR3 DNA follows: TGCGCCAGCAGAAAATGGGACGGGAAAGAAAGAGACGGGGAGCTGTTTTTT. It yields the protein CASRKWDGKERDGELFF.

This clonotype was detected ten times or more. The V and J genes are TRBV6-5 and TRBJ1-3; D is uncertain. Trimming took 6 bases from V and 4 from J, leaving 4 bases between them. Looked up from germline, CDR1 is MNHEY and CDR2 is SVGAGI. The CDR3 runs to 11 residues. CDR3 in amino acids: CASRRGNTIYF. The CDR3 DNA follows: TGTGCCAGCAGGAGGGGAAACACCATATATTTT.

In its sample, this clonotype was seen many times. This rearrangement joins TRBV7-2 to TRBJ2-7, with 7 bases lining up with TRBD1. The CDR3 is 16 amino acids. J was trimmed by 2 bases and V by 2 bases; bases with no gene match: 9. Looked up from germline, CDR1 is SGHTA and CDR2 is FQGNSA. CDR3 in amino acids: CASSLQSGTDAYEQYF. The DNA of the CDR3 is TGTGCCAGCAGCTTACAGTCCGGGACAGACGCCTACGAGCAGTACTTC.

The V gene is TRBV5-1, the J gene TRBJ1-5; D is unclear. CDR3 length: 11 amino acids. V dropped 6 bases and J dropped 7 bases, with 8 bases sitting between them. Germline assignment: CDR1 SGHRS and CDR2 YFSETQ. The chain's CDR3 is CASTGRQPQHF. The CDR3 bases are TGCGCCAGCACCGGGAGGCAGCCCCAGCATTTT.